This T cell receptor beta chain was observed in a study of blood T cell repertoires in COVID-19. Study overall: Acute-phase and convalescent COVID-19 samples originated in the United States, Italy and Spain.

The CDR3 loop spans 15 amino acids. Germline CDR1 and CDR2: LNHDA and SQIVND (reference sequence). The trim removed 7 bases at V and 4 bases at J, leaving 10 bases unmatched. Study processing details: Reference gene primer amplification in the assay estimated nucleated cell counts. Method: immunoSEQ multiplex PCR; TCRdb's copy keeps in-frame clones and lacks some. V and J calls and clone size are copied from that table; D and trimming were computed from the DNA. The sample records fewer than 200,000 clones, 70% to 85% being singletons. Cohorts were based on clinical histories the participants reported.

This chain joins TRBV19 and TRBJ2-3, with 8 bases that match TRBD2. Material for sequencing was PBMCs or T cells enriched from blood (not recorded which). This TCR came from a woman aged 55-69 years with acute COVID-19. CDR3 residues: CASMRAGEVADTQYF. CDR3 nucleotides: TGTGCCAGTATGCGAGCGGGAGAAGTTGCAGATACGCAGTATTTT.